This is a list of T cell receptor beta chains from one sample in a study of early T cells in non-severe SARS-CoV-2 infection. Each CDR3 protein is one row after TCRdb ran MiXCR on the 5' RACE reads. This table holds 87,000 or so distinct CDR3 sequences, around 15% found once. Sequenced: whole blood. The receptor source for this set is an adult who was a healthcare worker with PCR-confirmed SARS-CoV-2 infection or an uninfected control (not recorded which). The CDR3 runs from the conserved cysteine through the conserved F or W. The D gene is left open where the match is weak. Rows may omit the clone size; those that give it use once, few, many or a size class.

clone_size: .
j_call: TRBJ2-3
v_call: TRBV25-1
d_call: .
cdr3_aa: CASSYDGSPTDTQYF
cdr3_nt: TGTGCCAGCAGTTACGACGGCAGTCCCACAGATACGCAGTATTTT

clone_size: many
j_call: TRBJ2-2
v_call: TRBV14
d_call: .
cdr3_aa: CASSQDRVGFTGELFF
cdr3_nt: TGTGCCAGCAGCCAAGATCGAGTCGGTTTTACCGGGGAGCTGTTTTTT

clone_size: .
j_call: TRBJ1-1
v_call: TRBV2
d_call: .
cdr3_aa: CASGLSAAFF
cdr3_nt: TGTGCCAGCGGTCTTTCGGCGGCTTTCTTT

clone_size: .
j_call: TRBJ1-2
v_call: TRBV28
d_call: TRBD1
cdr3_aa: CASSSPSGTGREGYTF
cdr3_nt: TGTGCCAGCAGTTCTCCTTCCGGGACAGGGAGGGAGGGCTACACCTTC

clone_size: few
j_call: TRBJ2-7
v_call: TRBV7-2
d_call: .
cdr3_aa: CASSLERSYEQYF
cdr3_nt: TGTGCCAGCAGCTTAGAACGGTCCTACGAGCAGTACTTC

clone_size: few
j_call: TRBJ2-1
v_call: TRBV14
d_call: .
cdr3_aa: CASSQGSYNEQFF
cdr3_nt: TGTGCCAGCAGCCAAGGGTCCTACAATGAGCAGTTCTTC

clone_size: .
j_call: TRBJ1-1
v_call: TRBV7-9
d_call: .
cdr3_aa: CASSLVPEMNTEAFF
cdr3_nt: TGTGCCAGCAGCTTAGTCCCAGAAATGAACACTGAAGCTTTCTTT

clone_size: many
j_call: TRBJ1-1
v_call: TRBV12-3/TRBV12-4
d_call: TRBD1
cdr3_aa: CASRRQGVTEAFF
cdr3_nt: TGTGCCAGCAGGCGACAGGGAGTCACTGAAGCTTTCTTT

clone_size: few
j_call: TRBJ2-3
v_call: TRBV11-2
d_call: TRBD1
cdr3_aa: CASYWGTGTGGRRDTQYF
cdr3_nt: TGTGCCAGCTATTGGGGGACCGGGACAGGGGGCCGGAGAGATACGCAGTATTTT

clone_size: few
j_call: TRBJ1-6
v_call: TRBV11-3
d_call: TRBD1
cdr3_aa: CASSLGGGTVSPLHF
cdr3_nt: TGTGCCAGCAGCTTAGGAGGCGGGACAGTATCACCCCTCCACTTT

clone_size: .
j_call: TRBJ1-5
v_call: TRBV27
d_call: TRBD1
cdr3_aa: CASSLDRGDQPQHF
cdr3_nt: TGTGCCAGCAGTTTAGACAGGGGGGATCAGCCCCAGCATTTT

clone_size: few
j_call: TRBJ1-1
v_call: TRBV4-1
d_call: TRBD1
cdr3_aa: CASSQLTGVATEAFF
cdr3_nt: TGCGCCAGCAGCCAATTGACAGGGGTTGCCACTGAAGCTTTCTTT

clone_size: .
j_call: TRBJ2-7
v_call: TRBV4-2
d_call: .
cdr3_aa: CASSQDWASSISYEQYF
cdr3_nt: TGTGCCAGCAGCCAAGATTGGGCCAGCAGTATTTCCTACGAGCAGTACTTC

clone_size: .
j_call: TRBJ1-6
v_call: TRBV7-8
d_call: .
cdr3_aa: CASSLATASSYNSPLHF
cdr3_nt: TGTGCCAGCAGCTTAGCAACAGCCAGCTCCTATAATTCACCCCTCCACTTT

clone_size: .
j_call: TRBJ1-5
v_call: TRBV29-1
d_call: .
cdr3_aa: CSVGGHFSNQPQHF
cdr3_nt: TGCAGCGTTGGGGGACACTTTAGCAATCAGCCCCAGCATTTT

clone_size: few
j_call: TRBJ2-5
v_call: TRBV9
d_call: .
cdr3_aa: CASSVGRAVQETQYF
cdr3_nt: TGTGCCAGCAGCGTAGGAAGAGCGGTACAAGAGACCCAGTACTTC

clone_size: few
j_call: TRBJ1-6
v_call: TRBV6-2/TRBV6-3
d_call: .
cdr3_aa: CASSYSGKSNSPLHF
cdr3_nt: TGTGCCAGCAGTTACTCGGGAAAGTCTAATTCACCCCTCCACTTT

clone_size: many
j_call: TRBJ1-2
v_call: TRBV20-1
d_call: .
cdr3_aa: CSAPDPRRGQGYTF
cdr3_nt: TGCAGTGCCCCAGACCCCCGACGAGGGCAGGGCTACACCTTC

clone_size: many
j_call: TRBJ1-6
v_call: TRBV3-1
d_call: .
cdr3_aa: CASSQLVLDNSPLHF
cdr3_nt: TGTGCCAGCAGCCAATTGGTTTTGGACAATTCACCCCTCCACTTT

clone_size: .
j_call: TRBJ2-3
v_call: TRBV7-2
d_call: .
cdr3_aa: CASSFSRGAGTDTQYF
cdr3_nt: TGTGCCAGCAGCTTCTCGAGGGGGGCCGGAACAGATACGCAGTATTTT

clone_size: .
j_call: TRBJ1-1
v_call: TRBV12-3/TRBV12-4
d_call: .
cdr3_aa: CASSPREISEAFF
cdr3_nt: TGTGCCAGCAGTCCCAGGGAAATCTCTGAAGCTTTCTTT

clone_size: few
j_call: TRBJ1-2
v_call: TRBV6-5
d_call: .
cdr3_aa: CASSYSSRGTYGYTF
cdr3_nt: TGTGCCAGCAGTTACTCGAGTCGGGGAACCTATGGCTACACCTTC

clone_size: .
j_call: TRBJ2-2
v_call: TRBV12-3/TRBV12-4
d_call: .
cdr3_aa: CASTAPAGELFF
cdr3_nt: TGTGCCAGCACCGCACCGGCCGGGGAGCTGTTTTTT

clone_size: .
j_call: TRBJ1-2
v_call: TRBV4-1
d_call: .
cdr3_aa: CASSQAQGPAAYGYTF
cdr3_nt: TGCGCCAGCAGCCAAGCCCAAGGGCCGGCAGCCTATGGCTACACCTTC

clone_size: few
j_call: TRBJ1-4
v_call: TRBV7-9
d_call: .
cdr3_aa: CASSLKRAQGKNEKLFF
cdr3_nt: TGTGCCAGCAGCTTAAAACGGGCACAGGGAAAAAATGAAAAACTGTTTTTT

clone_size: many
j_call: TRBJ1-4
v_call: TRBV5-1
d_call: .
cdr3_aa: CASSLEPGVREKLFF
cdr3_nt: TGCGCCAGCAGCTTGGAGCCGGGGGTGAGGGAAAAACTGTTTTTT

clone_size: .
j_call: TRBJ2-2
v_call: TRBV20-1
d_call: .
cdr3_aa: CSARDVGKRTGELFF
cdr3_nt: TGCAGTGCTAGAGATGTGGGGAAGAGGACCGGGGAGCTGTTTTTT

clone_size: many
j_call: TRBJ1-1
v_call: TRBV6-6
d_call: .
cdr3_aa: CASSYSGTTEAFF
cdr3_nt: TGTGCCAGCAGTTACAGTGGCACCACTGAAGCTTTCTTT

clone_size: .
j_call: TRBJ1-2
v_call: TRBV11-2
d_call: .
cdr3_aa: CASSLQDYGYTF
cdr3_nt: TGTGCCAGCAGCTTACAGGACTATGGCTACACCTTC